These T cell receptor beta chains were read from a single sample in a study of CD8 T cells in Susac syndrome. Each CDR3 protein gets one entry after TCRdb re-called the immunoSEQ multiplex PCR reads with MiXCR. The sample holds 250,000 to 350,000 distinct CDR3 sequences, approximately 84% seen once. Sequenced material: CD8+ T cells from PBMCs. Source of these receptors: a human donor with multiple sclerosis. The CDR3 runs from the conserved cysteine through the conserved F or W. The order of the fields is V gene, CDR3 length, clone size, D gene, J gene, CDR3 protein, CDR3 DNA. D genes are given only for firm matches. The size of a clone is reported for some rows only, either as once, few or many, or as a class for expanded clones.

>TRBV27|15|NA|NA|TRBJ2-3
CASSFRQTRTDTQYF
TGTGCCAGCAGTTTCCGACAGACCCGCACAGATACGCAGTATTTT
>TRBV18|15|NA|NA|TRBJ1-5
CASSPTTAGHQPQHF
TGTGCCAGCTCACCAACCACGGCGGGGCATCAGCCCCAGCATTTT
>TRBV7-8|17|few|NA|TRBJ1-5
CASSPRDGYYSNQPQHF
TGTGCCAGCAGCCCCCGGGACGGATATTATAGCAATCAGCCCCAGCATTTT
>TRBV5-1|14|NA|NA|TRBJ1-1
CASSLYRGHTEAFF
TGCGCCAGCAGCTTATACCGCGGTCACACTGAAGCTTTCTTT
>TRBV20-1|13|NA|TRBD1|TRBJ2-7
CSARGTGTREQYF
TGCAGTGCTAGAGGGACAGGGACTCGCGAGCAGTACTTC
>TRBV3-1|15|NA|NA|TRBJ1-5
CASSQEGGSNQPQHF
TGTGCCAGCAGCCAAGAGGGGGGTAGCAATCAGCCCCAGCATTTT
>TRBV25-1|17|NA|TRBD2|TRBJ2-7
CASSVNGDSGLSYEQYF
TGTGCCAGCAGTGTCAACGGGGATAGCGGGCTCTCCTACGAGCAGTACTTC
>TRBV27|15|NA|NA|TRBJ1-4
CASSLSGGLREKLFF
TGTGCCAGCAGTTTATCCGGGGGGCTAAGGGAAAAACTGTTTTTT
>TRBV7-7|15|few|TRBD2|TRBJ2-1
CASSQTSGRRNEQFF
TGTGCTAGCAGCCAGACTAGCGGGAGAAGGAATGAGCAGTTCTTC
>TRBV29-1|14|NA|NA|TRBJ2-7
CSVEEGSGPPAQYF
TGCAGCGTTGAAGAAGGCAGCGGCCCCCCGGCACAGTACTTC
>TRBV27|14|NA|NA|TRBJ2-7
CASSFAGPSYEQYF
TGTGCCAGCAGTTTCGCGGGACCTTCCTACGAGCAGTACTTC
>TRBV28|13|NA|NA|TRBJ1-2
CASRPQTSHRLTF
TGTGCCAGCAGGCCGCAGACATCCCATCGTCTCACCTTC
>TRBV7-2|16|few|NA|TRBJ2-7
CASSLGGRESAYEQYF
TGTGCCAGCAGCTTGGGGGGGCGGGAATCCGCCTACGAGCAGTACTTC
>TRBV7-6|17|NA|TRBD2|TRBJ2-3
CASSLVIGLADTDTQYF
TGTGCCAGCAGCTTAGTGATTGGGCTAGCGGACACAGATACGCAGTATTTT
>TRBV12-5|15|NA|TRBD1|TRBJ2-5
CASVSGTGWKETQYF
TGTGCTAGTGTTTCCGGGACAGGGTGGAAAGAGACCCAGTACTTC
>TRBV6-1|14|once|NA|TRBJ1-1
CASSEDRESTEAFF
TGTGCCAGCAGTGAAGACAGGGAAAGCACTGAAGCTTTCTTT
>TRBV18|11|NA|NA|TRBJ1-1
CASSPQGEAFF
TGTGCCAGCTCACCCCAAGGTGAAGCTTTCTTT
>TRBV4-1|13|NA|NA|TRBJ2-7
CASSQGTVYEQYF
TGCGCCAGCAGCCAAGGGACGGTCTACGAGCAGTACTTC
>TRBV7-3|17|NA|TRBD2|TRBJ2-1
CASSLTAAGGPSNEQFF
TGTGCCAGCAGCTTAACGGCAGCGGGAGGGCCTTCCAACGAGCAGTTCTTC
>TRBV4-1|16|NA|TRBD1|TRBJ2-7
CASSQGQGTSSYEQYF
TGCGCCAGCAGCCAGGGACAGGGGACGAGCTCCTACGAGCAGTACTTC
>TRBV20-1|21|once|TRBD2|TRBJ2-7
CSALLRTSRRSPGTLPYEQYF
TGCAGTGCTCTCCTCCGGACTAGCCGACGCTCCCCGGGCACCCTTCCCTACGAGCAGTACTTC
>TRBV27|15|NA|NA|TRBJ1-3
CASSLSSGTGNTIYF
TGTGCCAGCAGTTTATCGTCAGGAACTGGAAACACCATATATTTT
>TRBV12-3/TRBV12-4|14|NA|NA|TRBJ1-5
CASSFPGAGQPQHF
TGTGCCAGCAGTTTTCCGGGGGCCGGGCAGCCCCAGCATTTT
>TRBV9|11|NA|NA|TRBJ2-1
CASSASAEQFF
TGTGCCAGCAGCGCCTCGGCGGAGCAGTTCTTC
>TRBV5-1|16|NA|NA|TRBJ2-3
CASSPARVGLPDTQYF
TGCGCCAGCAGCCCAGCCAGGGTTGGATTACCAGATACGCAGTATTTT
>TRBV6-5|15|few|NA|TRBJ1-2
CASSYFPGSDYGYTF
TGTGCCAGCAGTTACTTCCCCGGATCCGACTATGGCTACACCTTC
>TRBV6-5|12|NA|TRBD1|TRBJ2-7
CAETGGEYEQYF
TGTGCCGAGACAGGGGGGGAGTACGAGCAGTACTTC
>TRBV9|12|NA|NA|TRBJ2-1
CASSPRYNEQFF
TGTGCCAGCAGCCCTCGCTACAATGAGCAGTTCTTC
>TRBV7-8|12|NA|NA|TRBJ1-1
CASLLGRTEAFF
TGTGCCAGCCTCCTAGGGCGGACTGAAGCTTTCTTT